The source of this T cell receptor (beta chain) is a study of T cell responses to AZD1222 COVID-19 vaccine. Whole-study findings and limits: Among AZD1222 vaccinees, only 5 to 7 were seropositive at baseline.

Sequenced by immunoSEQ multiplex PCR; TCRdb stores in-frame clones only, minus some. This sample carries some 140,000 clones, about 86% of them seen once, and the ten largest clones take 5.5%. As for this clone: What it binds is not known.

The germline V gene has CDR1 LGHDT and CDR2 YNNKEL (reference sequence). V was clipped by 5 bases and J by 0 bases, with 17 bases between them. The CDR3 runs to 17 residues. The sequence derives from an adult in good health. The chain combines TRBV3-1 (or the pseudogene TRBV3-2) with TRBJ1-3, with D perhaps matching TRBD1 (5 bases). The sample was peripheral blood, taken on day 0 of MenACWY control vaccination. CDR3 DNA: TGTGCCAGCAGCACAAACAGGCGCAGACTCTCTGGAAACACCATATATTTT. Its translation is CASSTNRRRLSGNTIYF.